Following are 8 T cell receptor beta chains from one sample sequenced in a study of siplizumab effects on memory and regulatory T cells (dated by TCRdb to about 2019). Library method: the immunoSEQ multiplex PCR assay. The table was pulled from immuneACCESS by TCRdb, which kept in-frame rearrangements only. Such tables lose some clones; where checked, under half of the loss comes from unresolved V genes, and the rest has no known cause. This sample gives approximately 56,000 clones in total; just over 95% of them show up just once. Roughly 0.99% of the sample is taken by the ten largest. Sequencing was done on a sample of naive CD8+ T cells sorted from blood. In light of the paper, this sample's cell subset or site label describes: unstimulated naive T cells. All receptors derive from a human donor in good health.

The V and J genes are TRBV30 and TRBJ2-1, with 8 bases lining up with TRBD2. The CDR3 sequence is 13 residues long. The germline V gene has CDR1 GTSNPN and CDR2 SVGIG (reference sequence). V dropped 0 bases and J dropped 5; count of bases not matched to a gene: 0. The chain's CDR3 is CAWSVLADNEQFF. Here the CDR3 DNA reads TGTGCCTGGAGTGTACTAGCGGACAATGAGCAGTTCTTC.

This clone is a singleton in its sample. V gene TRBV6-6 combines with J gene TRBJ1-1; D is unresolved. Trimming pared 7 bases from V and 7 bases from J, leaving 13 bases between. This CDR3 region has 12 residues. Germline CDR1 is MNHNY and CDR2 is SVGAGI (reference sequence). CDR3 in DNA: TGTGCCAGCATCCACTCGGTTAATGAAGCTTTCTTT. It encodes CASIHSVNEAFF.

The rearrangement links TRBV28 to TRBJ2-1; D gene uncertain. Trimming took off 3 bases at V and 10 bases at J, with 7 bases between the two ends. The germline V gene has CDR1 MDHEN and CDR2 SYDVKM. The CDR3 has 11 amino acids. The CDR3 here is CASSFSREQFF. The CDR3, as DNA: TGTGCCAGCAGTTTTTCTAGGGAGCAGTTCTTC.

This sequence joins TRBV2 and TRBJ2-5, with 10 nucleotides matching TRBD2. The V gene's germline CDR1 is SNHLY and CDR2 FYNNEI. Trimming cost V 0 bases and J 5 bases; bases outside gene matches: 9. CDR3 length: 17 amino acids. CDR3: CASSEATAGGPSETQYF. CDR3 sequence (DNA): TGTGCCAGCAGTGAAGCGACAGCGGGAGGGCCGTCGGAGACCCAGTACTTC.

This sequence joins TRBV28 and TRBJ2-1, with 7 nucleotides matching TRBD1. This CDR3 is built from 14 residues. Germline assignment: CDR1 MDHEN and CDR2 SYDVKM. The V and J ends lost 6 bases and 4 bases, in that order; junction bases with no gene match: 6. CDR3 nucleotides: TGTGCCAGCAGACTCTGGGACAGTTACAATGAGCAGTTCTTC. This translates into CASRLWDSYNEQFF.

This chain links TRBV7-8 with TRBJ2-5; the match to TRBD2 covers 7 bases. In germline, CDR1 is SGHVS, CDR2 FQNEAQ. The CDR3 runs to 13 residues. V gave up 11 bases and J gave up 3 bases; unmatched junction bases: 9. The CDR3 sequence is CAGKPGGKETQYF. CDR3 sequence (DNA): TGTGCCGGAAAGCCGGGGGGAAAAGAGACCCAGTACTTC.

The CDR3 reads CASSPRASITEAFF. In DNA, the CDR3 is TGTGCCAGCAGCCCAAGGGCCTCTATCACTGAAGCTTTCTTT. The V and J genes are TRBV7-3 and TRBJ1-1; no reliable D call. The CDR3 is made up of 14 amino acids. Germline lookup yields CDR1 SGHTA and CDR2 FQGTGA. V lost 5 bases to trimming and J lost 4 bases, with 14 bases between them. Full variable domain (outside the CDR3, taken from reference TRBV7-3 and TRBJ1-1): GAGVSQTPSNKVTEKGKYVELRCDPISGHTALYWYRQSLGQGPEFLIYFQGTGAADDSGLPNDRFFAVRPEGSVSTLKIQRTERGDSAVYLCASSPRASITEAFFGQGTRLTVV.

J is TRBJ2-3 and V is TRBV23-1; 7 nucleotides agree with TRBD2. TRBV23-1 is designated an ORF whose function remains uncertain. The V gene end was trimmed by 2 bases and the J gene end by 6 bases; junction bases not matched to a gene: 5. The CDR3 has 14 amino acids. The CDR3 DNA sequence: TGCGCCAGCAGTCAAACTAGCGCTTCGGATACGCAGTATTTT. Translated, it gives CASSQTSASDTQYF.